This T cell receptor (beta chain) stems from a study of T cell responses to AZD1222 COVID-19 vaccine. This CDR3 has 13 amino acids. Germline values: CDR1 MNHEY, CDR2 SVGAGI. V lost 5 bases and J lost 5; bases outside the gene matches: 4. Study conclusions and caveats: Vaccine-associated CD4 TCRs spanned spike, dominant at 160-218 and 743-854. The peak T cell response came first, and repertoires were sampled only after it.

About this clone itself: Its antigen is still unknown.

TCRdb keeps only in-frame clones here, not all; method: immunoSEQ multiplex PCR. The table includes over 120,000 clones, approximately 83% detected once. The specimen comprised peripheral blood, sampled on day 0 of AZD1222 vaccination. The V and J genes are TRBV6-5 and TRBJ2-5, with 8 bases matching TRBD2. The TCR originated in an adult in good health. CDR3 in DNA: TGTGCCAGCAGTACCCGGGGGGGGGAGACCCAGTACTTC. Its translation is CASSTRGGETQYF.